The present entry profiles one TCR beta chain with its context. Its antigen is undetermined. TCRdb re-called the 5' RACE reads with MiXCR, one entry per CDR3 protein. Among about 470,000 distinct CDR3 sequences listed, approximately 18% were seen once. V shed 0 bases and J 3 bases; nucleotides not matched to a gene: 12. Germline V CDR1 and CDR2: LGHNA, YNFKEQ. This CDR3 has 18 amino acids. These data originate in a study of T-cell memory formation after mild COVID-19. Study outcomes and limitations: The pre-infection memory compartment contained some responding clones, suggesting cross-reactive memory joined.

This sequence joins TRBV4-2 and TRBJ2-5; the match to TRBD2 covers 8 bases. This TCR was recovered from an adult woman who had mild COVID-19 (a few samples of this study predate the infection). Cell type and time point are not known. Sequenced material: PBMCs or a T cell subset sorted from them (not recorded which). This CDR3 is CASSQDPGLATKEETQYF. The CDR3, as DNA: TGTGCCAGCAGCCAAGATCCCGGACTAGCTACGAAGGAAGAGACCCAGTACTTC.